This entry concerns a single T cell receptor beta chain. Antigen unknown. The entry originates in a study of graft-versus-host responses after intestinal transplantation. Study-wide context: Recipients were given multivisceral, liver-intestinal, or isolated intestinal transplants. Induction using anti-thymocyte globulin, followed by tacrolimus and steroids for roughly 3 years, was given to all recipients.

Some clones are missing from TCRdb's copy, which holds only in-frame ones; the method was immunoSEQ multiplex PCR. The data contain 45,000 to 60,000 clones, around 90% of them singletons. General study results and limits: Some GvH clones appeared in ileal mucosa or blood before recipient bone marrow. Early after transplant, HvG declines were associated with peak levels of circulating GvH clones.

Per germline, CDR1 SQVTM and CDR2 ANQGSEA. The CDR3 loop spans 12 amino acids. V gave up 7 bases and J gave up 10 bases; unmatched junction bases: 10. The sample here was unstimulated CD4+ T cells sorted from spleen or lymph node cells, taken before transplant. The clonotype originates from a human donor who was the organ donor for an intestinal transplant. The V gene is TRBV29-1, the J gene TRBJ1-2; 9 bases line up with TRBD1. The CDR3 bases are TGCAGCGCCGGGACAGGGCGTTTGGACTACACCTTC. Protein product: CSAGTGRLDYTF. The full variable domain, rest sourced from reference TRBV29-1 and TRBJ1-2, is SAVISQKPSRDICQRGTSLTIQCQVDSQVTMMFWYRQQPGQSLTLIATANQGSEATYESGFVIDKFPISRPNLTFSTLTVSNMSPEDSSIYLCSAGTGRLDYTFGSGTRLTVV.